This T cell receptor beta chain appears in the sequencing data of a study of read filtering for tumor transcriptome and immune sequencing. Findings of the study overall: Even smaller IR-seq throughput identified most shared clonotypes.

The CDR3 contains 13 residues. Turning to this clonotype: Its antigen is undetermined. A clone one base away is much larger, so this may be a read error.

From about 400 ng of RNA, a library with molecular barcoded alpha/delta and beta/gamma adaptors was made. Each CDR3 protein gets one entry after TCRdb re-called the reads with MiXCR. Of over 90,000 distinct CDR3 sequences listed, about a fifth were seen once; the top ten hold more than 9.5%. The material sequenced was a population of CD138-negative cells sorted from bone marrow. The rearrangement uses TRBV12-3 or TRBV12-4 and TRBJ1-1; the D is unclear. The sequence derives from a donor at least 40 years old with multiple myeloma. CDR3 DNA sequence: TGTGCCTGCAGCATAGCGGAAGCGGCTGAAGCTTTCTTT. It encodes CACSIAEAAEAFF.